Shown below are 9 T cell receptor beta chains from a single sample sequenced in a study of T cells in Graves' hyperthyroidism and ophthalmopathy. RNA transcripts were the template for amplifying TCR beta CDR3 regions. HTBI primers drove first-round RT-PCR of the TCR CDR3. One entry per CDR3 protein, called by TCRdb with MiXCR from the multiplex PCR reads. The sample has 470,000 or so distinct CDR3 sequences, around 21% seen once. What was sequenced was blood. Every receptor here comes from a man aged 18 to 35 with Graves' hyperthyroidism.

In this sample, this clonotype turned up a few times. This chain uses TRBV6-1 with TRBJ1-2; 10 bases are shared with TRBD1. CDR1 is MNHNS and CDR2 is SASEGT in the germline V gene. The CDR3 runs to 15 residues. Trimming took 6 bases from V and 7 from J; bases not matched to a gene: 11. The CDR3 bases are TGTGCCAGCAGGAGTGACAGGGGGCGGTCGGGTGGCTACACCTTC. As protein: CASRSDRGRSGGYTF.

This sequence joins TRBV7-9 and TRBJ1-1; 11 bases are shared with TRBD1. Germline values: CDR1 SEHNR, CDR2 FQNEAQ (reference sequence). CDR3 size: 15 residues. The junction had 4 bases not matched to a gene; V was cut back by 3 bases and J by 4 bases. The CDR3 sequence: CASSFGQGAVTEAFF. CDR3 bases: TGTGCCAGCAGCTTCGGACAGGGGGCTGTCACTGAAGCTTTCTTT.

The J gene is TRBJ2-5, the V gene TRBV6-2 or TRBV6-3, with D possibly TRBD2 on 5 matching bases. The germline V gene encodes CDR1 MNHEY and CDR2 SVGEGT. Trimming pared 2 bases from V and 1 base from J, leaving 8 bases between. The CDR3 has 14 amino acids. In DNA form, the CDR3 reads TGTGCCAGCAGTTACCCGGGATTCCAAGAGACCCAGTACTTC. It specifies CASSYPGFQETQYF.

The V and J genes are TRBV24-1 and TRBJ1-2, with 9 bases fitting TRBD1. The CDR3 is 13 residues long. V shed 9 bases, J shed 8 bases, and the junction held 9 bases outside the gene matches. CDR1 KGHDR and CDR2 SFDVKD come from the germline V gene. The CDR3 here is CATQQGARGGYTF. The CDR3 DNA is TGTGCCACCCAACAGGGGGCACGTGGAGGCTACACCTTC.

This clonotype appeared many times. This sequence joins TRBV6-5 and TRBJ2-2; TRBD1 matches at 11 bases. V shed 2 bases, J shed 7 bases, and the junction held 6 bases outside the gene matches. The CDR3 is made up of 16 amino acids. Germline V gives CDR1 MNHEY, CDR2 SVGAGI. For the CDR3, the DNA is TGTGCCAGCAGTTACCTAGGACAGGGGGCCGGCGGGGAGCTGTTTTTT. This translates into CASSYLGQGAGGELFF.

This clonotype was counted at least ten times. The rearrangement uses TRBV28 and TRBJ2-7; no definite D call. Trimming removed 6 bases at V and 4 bases at J, with 19 bases between. The CDR3 is 15 residues long. Germline lookup yields CDR1 MDHEN and CDR2 SYDVKM. The CDR3 here is CASSPPGRKGYEQYF. The CDR3 nucleotides read TGTGCCAGCAGCCCCCCGGGTCGAAAAGGTTACGAGCAGTACTTC. Looking up the rest from reference TRBV28 and TRBJ2-7 gives the full variable domain: DVKVTQSSRYLVKRTGEKVFLECVQDMDHENMFWYRQDPGLGLRLIYFSYDVKMKEKGDIPEGYSVSREKKERFSLILESASTNQTSMYLCASSPPGRKGYEQYFGPGTRLTVT.

The V call is TRBV12-3 or TRBV12-4, the J call TRBJ1-2; 7 nucleotides line up with TRBD1. V lost 6 bases and J lost 5; bases outside the gene matches: 9. The CDR3 length is 14 residues. CDR3 DNA: TGTGCCAGCAGCCGACAGGGACTAATATATGGCTACACCTTC. Protein product: CASSRQGLIYGYTF.

This clonotype was observed many times. The chain uses TRBV28 and TRBJ2-5; D is perhaps TRBD1 (6 bases). V dropped 8 bases and J dropped 2 bases, with 21 bases sitting between them. Germline V lookup: CDR1 MDHEN, CDR2 SYDVKM. The CDR3 is made up of 16 amino acids. The CDR3 DNA reads as TGTGCCAGCCAATCCACAGGGCTCGGGGATCAAGAGACCCAGTACTTC. Protein sequence: CASQSTGLGDQETQYF. Full variable domain (remainder filled in from reference TRBV28 and TRBJ2-5): DVKVTQSSRYLVKRTGEKVFLECVQDMDHENMFWYRQDPGLGLRLIYFSYDVKMKEKGDIPEGYSVSREKKERFSLILESASTNQTSMYLCASQSTGLGDQETQYFGPGTRLLVL.

This clonotype has ten or more counts. In DNA, the CDR3 is TGCGCCAGCAGCCCCGGAGACAGCTCACAAGAGACCCAGTACTTC. Amino acid sequence: CASSPGDSSQETQYF. The chain uses TRBV5-1 and TRBJ2-5; the D gene is possibly TRBD1 (5 bases). CDR1 is SGHRS, CDR2 YFSETQ, per germline. The CDR3 is 15 amino acids. V was pared by 4 bases and J by 2 bases, with 15 bases between.